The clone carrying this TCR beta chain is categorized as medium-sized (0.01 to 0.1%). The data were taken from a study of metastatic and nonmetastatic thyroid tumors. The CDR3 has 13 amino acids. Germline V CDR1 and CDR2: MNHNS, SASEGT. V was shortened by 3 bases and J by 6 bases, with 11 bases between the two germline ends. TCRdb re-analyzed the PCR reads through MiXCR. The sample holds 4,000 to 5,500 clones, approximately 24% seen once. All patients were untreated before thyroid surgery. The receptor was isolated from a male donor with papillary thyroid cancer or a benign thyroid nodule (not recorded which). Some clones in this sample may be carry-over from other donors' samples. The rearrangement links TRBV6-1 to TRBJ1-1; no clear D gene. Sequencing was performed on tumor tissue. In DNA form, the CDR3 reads TGTGCCAGCAGTGACGCGGTGACCGCTGAAGCTTTCTTT. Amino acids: CASSDAVTAEAFF.